The present TCR beta chain was sequenced within a study of PD-1 blockade in classical Hodgkin lymphoma. Study-level results: Reports indicated that newly diagnosed patients had lower baseline TCR diversity than healthy donors did. Newly diagnosed and completely responding patients shared comparable baseline diversity. CD4+ TCR diversity, unlike CD8+, rose significantly by C4D1.

All patients experienced relapse after autologous stem cell transplantation, and brentuximab vedotin exposure was variable. Best responses were complete response, partial response or progressive disease. Remarks on this clone: Its matching antigen is unknown.

The CDR3 is 15 residues long. With 0 bases removed from V and 1 base from J, the gap between germline ends came to 9 bases. Germline-derived CDR1 and CDR2 are LNHNV and YYDKDF (reference sequence). TCRdb's copy holds only in-frame clones and misses some; the assay was immunoSEQ multiplex PCR. The repertoire holds 35,000 to 50,000 clones, with about 65% as singletons. The rearrangement uses TRBV15 and TRBJ2-5, with D perhaps TRBD2 (5 bases). The sequenced sample was peripheral blood mononuclear cells (PBMCs), obtained before the second cycle of nivolumab. This receptor was identified in a human donor with classical Hodgkin lymphoma. The DNA of the CDR3 is TGTGCCACCAGCAGAGAATGGACTTTCCAAGAGACCCAGTACTTC. The encoded protein is CATSREWTFQETQYF.